The 23 T cell receptor beta chains listed next were all sequenced from one sample in a study of neoadjuvant anti-PD-1 for oral cavity cancer. Time point indicated: after neoadjuvant nivolumab, at surgical resection. Sequenced by immunoSEQ multiplex PCR; TCRdb stores in-frame clones only, minus some. The sample has about 72,000 clones; more than 75% are singletons. The input for sequencing was PBMCs, taken after nivolumab (anti-PD-1) treatment. These receptors all come from a person between 40 and 85 years old with oral cavity squamous cell carcinoma.

J is TRBJ2-1 and V is TRBV19; TRBD2 aligns across 9 bases. J lost 7 bases, V lost 3 bases, and 4 bases had no gene match. Germline CDR1 and CDR2: LNHDA and SQIVND (reference sequence). The CDR3 is 14 amino acids. The CDR3, as DNA: TGTGCCAGTAGTATCTCTAGCGGGAAGAATGAGCAGTTCTTC. Translated, it gives CASSISSGKNEQFF.

The V gene is TRBV5-8, the J gene TRBJ1-2; no definite D call. Germline V gene sequence: CDR1 SGHTS, CDR2 YDEGEE. V lost 0 bases and J lost 8, with 11 bases in between. The CDR3 sequence is 13 residues long. The CDR3 DNA is TGTGCCAGCAGCTTGGCGGCAGGCGGGGGCTACACCTTC. Translated: CASSLAAGGGYTF.

The chain combines TRBV6-5 with TRBJ2-4, with D uncertain. The CDR3 runs 13 residues. The V and J ends lost 7 bases and 0 bases respectively, with 7 bases between them. Per the germline V gene, CDR1 is MNHEY and CDR2 is SVGAGI. Here the CDR3 reads CASIDIAKNIQYF. The CDR3 nucleotides read TGTGCCAGCATTGATATAGCCAAAAACATTCAGTACTTC.

The chain is built from TRBV9 and TRBJ2-5, with D perhaps matching TRBD2 (6 bases). From germline, CDR1 is SGDLS and CDR2 YYNGEE. The length of the CDR3 is 14 residues. Trimming removed 4 bases from V and 4 bases from J, with 14 bases in between. CDR3 region: CASSPGLYGETQYF. CDR3 bases: TGTGCCAGCAGCCCGGGACTTTACGGAGAGACCCAGTACTTC.

In this sample, this clone turned up a few times. The chain links TRBV9 to TRBJ1-1, with D possibly TRBD1 on 5 matching bases. Germline CDR1 reads SGDLS; CDR2 reads YYNGEE. The CDR3 spans 13 residues. Deletions cut 2 bases from V and 5 bases from J, with 10 bases between. The CDR3 DNA follows: TGTGCCAGCAGCGTTATTTGGGGGACTGAAGCTTTCTTT. Amino acid sequence: CASSVIWGTEAFF.

The V gene is TRBV5-1, the J gene TRBJ2-1, with 7 bases fitting TRBD2. J was trimmed by 6 bases and V by 0 bases; bases with no gene match: 3. In germline, CDR1 is SGHRS, CDR2 YFSETQ. The CDR3 runs 14 residues. CDR3 DNA sequence: TGCGCCAGCAGCTTGGGGACTAGTAGCAATGAGCAGTTCTTC. Amino acid sequence: CASSLGTSSNEQFF.

The genes are TRBV2 and TRBJ1-1; maybe TRBD1 (5 bases). The CDR3 sequence is 13 residues long. V was cut by 10 bases and J by 7 bases, with 19 bases left in between. Germline V CDR1 and CDR2: SNHLY, FYNNEI. The CDR3 protein is CATKRGTVYEAFF. The CDR3 DNA is TGTGCCACGAAGCGGGGGACTGTGTATGAAGCTTTCTTT.

CDR3 sequence reads: CASSIKALAGNNEQFF. CDR3 sequence (DNA): TGTGCCAGTAGTATTAAGGCACTAGCGGGGAACAATGAGCAGTTCTTC. This chain joins TRBV19 and TRBJ2-1; 10 bases map to TRBD2. J gave up 5 bases and V 3 bases, and 7 bases lay outside the gene matches. The CDR3 consists of 16 residues. Germline V gene lookup returns CDR1 LNHDA and CDR2 SQIVND (reference sequence).

The chain combines TRBV5-4 with TRBJ2-3; D possibly corresponds to TRBD1 (8 bases). CDR1 and CDR2 (germline): SGHNT, YYREEE (reference sequence). The CDR3 consists of 17 residues. Trimming shortened V by 4 bases and J by 2 bases, and 20 bases separated the two germline ends. The CDR3 DNA reads TGTGCCAGCAGCGGGAGGGGAGACAGGGGAATCACAGATACGCAGTATTTT. Its protein is CASSGRGDRGITDTQYF.

V gene TRBV5-5 combines with J gene TRBJ1-5; D call uncertain. CDR1 and CDR2 (germline): SGHKS, YYEKEE (reference sequence). This CDR3 region has 16 residues. With 0 bases removed from V and 3 bases from J, the gap between germline ends came to 13 bases. The CDR3 DNA sequence: TGTGCCAGCAGCTTGGATCCACAGTCAATCAATCAGCCCCAGCATTTT. This gives the protein CASSLDPQSINQPQHF.

V is TRBV13 and J is TRBJ1-3; D unresolved. The CDR3 covers 16 residues. Trimming took off 7 bases at V and 4 bases at J, with 20 bases between the two ends. The germline V gene encodes CDR1 PRHDT and CDR2 FYEKMQ (reference sequence). CDR3 coding DNA: TGTGCCAGCACCCTAGGGAGGGTCCATGGCGGAAACACCATATATTTT. Its translation: CASTLGRVHGGNTIYF. Full variable domain (missing parts from reference TRBV13 and TRBJ1-3): AAGVIQSPRHLIKEKRETATLKCYPIPRHDTVYWYQQGPGQDPQFLISFYEKMQSDKGSIPDRFSAQQFSDYHSELNMSSLELGDSALYFCASTLGRVHGGNTIYFGEGSWLTVV.

Comments on this clone: Compared with germline, one end of the junction differs, possibly owing to a read error. The chain couples TRBV6-1 to TRBJ2-4, with D perhaps given as TRBD1 or TRBD2 (6 bases each). Per the germline V gene, CDR1 is MNHNS and CDR2 is SASEGT. The CDR3 extends over 11 amino acids. The CDR3 DNA reads as TGTGCCAGCAGTGAATTCGGGGGCATACACTTC. The encoded protein is CASSEFGGIHF.

The J gene is TRBJ1-2, the V gene TRBV30; 7 bases are shared with TRBD1. Germline assignment: CDR1 GTSNPN and CDR2 SVGIG (reference sequence). Trimming at V came to 1 base and at J to 5 bases, leaving 7 bases not matched to a gene. There are 14 residues in the CDR3. The CDR3 sequence: CAWSAGTAVYGYTF. CDR3 nucleotides: TGTGCCTGGAGTGCCGGGACAGCCGTATATGGCTACACCTTC.

In regard to this clone: An end of the junction does not agree with germline; a read error may underlie this. V is TRBV7-7 and J is TRBJ2-2; TRBD1 is a possible D gene (5 bases). The CDR3 has 15 amino acids. CDR1 is SSHAT, CDR2 FNYEAQ, per germline (reference sequence). In DNA form, the CDR3 reads TGTGCTAGCAGACCTACCACAGGGAACACCGGGGAGCTGTTTTTT. Its translation is CASRPTTGNTGELFF.

The V call is TRBV7-3, the J call TRBJ2-2; D remains unclear. This CDR3 has 12 amino acids. The germline V and J ends were trimmed by 5 bases and 3 bases, with 4 bases remaining between them. Germline V gives CDR1 SGHTA, CDR2 FQGTGA. DNA for the CDR3: TGTGCCAGCAGCCCTCACACCGGGGAGCTGTTTTTT. As protein: CASSPHTGELFF.

V usage is TRBV14 and J usage is TRBJ2-7; D is perhaps TRBD2 (6 bases). The CDR3 runs to 12 residues. CDR1 and CDR2 (germline): SGHDN, FVKESK. V was pared by 0 bases and J by 9 bases, with 9 bases between. The DNA for the CDR3 is TGTGCCAGCAGCCAAGATGTCGGGGGGCAGTACTTC. As protein: CASSQDVGGQYF.

This clone was picked up a small number of times. J is TRBJ1-1 and V is TRBV14; maybe TRBD1 (5 bases). From germline, CDR1 is SGHDN and CDR2 FVKESK. The V gene lost 3 bases and the J gene lost 5 bases, with 19 bases spanning the gap. The CDR3 contains 16 residues. The CDR3: CASSHGTVSVGTEAFF. CDR3 DNA sequence: TGTGCCAGCAGCCACGGGACCGTCAGTGTGGGAACTGAAGCTTTCTTT.

The chain joins TRBV4-2 to TRBJ2-1; D perhaps matches TRBD2 (6 bases). The CDR3 totals 17 residues. Germline V lookup: CDR1 LGHNA, CDR2 YNFKEQ. Trimming took 6 bases from V and 2 from J, leaving 20 bases between them. The CDR3 DNA sequence: TGTGCCAGCAGACTGAACTATGACAGCGGGCCCTACAATGAGCAGTTCTTC. Encoded protein: CASRLNYDSGPYNEQFF.

The chain is built from TRBV30 and TRBJ1-5; D is possibly TRBD1 (6 bases). Trimming stripped 0 bases from V and 0 bases from J, with 15 bases between. This CDR3 region has 17 residues. Germline V CDR1 and CDR2: GTSNPN, SVGIG (reference sequence). The CDR3 DNA follows: TGTGCCTGGAGTGTCCGTACAGGGTCCTATAGCAATCAGCCCCAGCATTTT. Translating gives CAWSVRTGSYSNQPQHF.

This clone was picked up one time. The chain joins TRBV5-1 to TRBJ2-3, with 7 bases matching TRBD1. The CDR3 runs 17 residues. With V trimmed by 3 bases and J by 2 bases, 12 bases remained unmatched. The germline V gene encodes CDR1 SGHRS and CDR2 YFSETQ. The CDR3 reads CASSWLGGDSSTDTQYF. The CDR3 region has the DNA TGCGCCAGCAGCTGGCTAGGTGGGGACAGTTCCACAGATACGCAGTATTTT.

This clone was counted a single time. This chain links TRBV18 with TRBJ2-7; TRBD1 matches 7 bases. V lost 4 bases and J lost 2; bases outside the gene matches: 11. Germline CDR1 is KGHSH and CDR2 is LQKENI. The CDR3 sequence is 16 residues long. The CDR3 reads CASSLSGTATPYEQYF. The CDR3 bases are TGTGCCAGCTCACTTTCCGGGACAGCGACGCCCTACGAGCAGTACTTC. The full variable domain, its missing parts supplied by reference TRBV18 and TRBJ2-7, is NAGVMQNPRHLVRRRGQEARLRCSPMKGHSHVYWYRQLPEEGLKFMVYLQKENIIDESGMPKERFSAEFPKEGPSILRIQQVVRGDSAAYFCASSLSGTATPYEQYFGPGTRLTVT.

In this sample, this clone turned up once. The V and J genes are TRBV5-1 and TRBJ2-7, with a possible D match to TRBD1 (5 bases). Trimming removed 4 bases from V and 1 base from J, with 12 bases in between. The length of the CDR3 is 14 residues. CDR1 is SGHRS, CDR2 YFSETQ, per germline. The CDR3 sequence is CASSRKTDSYEQYF. The DNA of the CDR3 is TGCGCCAGCAGCAGAAAGACAGATTCCTACGAGCAGTACTTC.

The CDR3 DNA reads TGTGCCTGGAGTGTAGCGGGGGAGACCCAGTACTTC. It translates to CAWSVAGETQYF. The V gene is TRBV30, the J gene TRBJ2-5; 7 nucleotides line up with TRBD2. The junction had 0 bases not matched to a gene; V was cut back by 0 bases and J by 5 bases. CDR1 and CDR2 from the germline V gene are GTSNPN and SVGIG (reference sequence). CDR3 size: 12 residues.